The clone carrying this TCR beta chain came up a few times. Treatment noted: around 19 received Ad26.COV2.S at low or high dose, single or two shots; a few received placebo; per-sample allocation not given. Vaccine and placebo recipients were sampled on day 63 after the first injection. The data originate from a study of Ad26.COV2.S vaccination and SARS-CoV-2 variants. TCRdb's table, derived via immunoSEQ multiplex PCR, lists solely in-frame clones and lacks some. The sample gives around 420,000 clones, around 89% of which show up once; around 3.6% is in the top ten. The germline V gene encodes CDR1 MNHEY and CDR2 SVGAGI. V was clipped by 4 bases and J by 6 bases; unmatched bases: 4. CDR3 length: 14 residues.

V usage is TRBV6-5 and J usage is TRBJ2-1; 9 bases are shared with TRBD1. This receptor was identified in a person aged 18-60 years who received the Ad26.COV2.S COVID-19 vaccine or a placebo. The specimen was peripheral blood, collected in a trial of Ad26.COV2.S vaccine versus placebo. In DNA form, the CDR3 reads TGTGCCAGCAGTTTCGACAGGGGGAGCAATGAGCAGTTCTTC. It encodes CASSFDRGSNEQFF.